This T cell receptor (beta chain) was profiled in a study of blood T cells in healthy people across ages (dated by TCRdb to between 2015 and 2016). About the full investigation: In model experiments, template switching captured about one uniquely barcoded TCR beta cDNA molecule for every two T cells. To track age-related changes in TCR beta repertoire diversity, the study relied on deep sequencing normalized with unique cDNA molecular identifiers. The donors were divided into four age groups: young (average around 15 years), middle-aged (about 40), aged (roughly 60) and long-lived (about 84). Donors of different ages were randomly distributed across sequencing lanes to avoid experimental bias. Two additional independent replicas of 1 million unique cDNA reads from the same blood draw were analyzed for two donors (one aged 18 to 29 and one aged 80 or older). General conclusions and limits of the study: Total diversity estimates from one million sequenced T cells were considered lower bounds and underestimates. As age increased, observed TCR beta diversity per million T cells dropped in a roughly linear way, and a significant reduction was already evident by age 40. The percentage of naive T cells measured by flow cytometry correlated strongly with observed TCR beta diversity. The long-lived group showed more naive CD4+ T cells, fewer expanded clones and increased TCR diversity than the aged group, suggesting age selection. Bulk unsorted PBMC profiling prevented conclusive comparison of naive and antigen-experienced compartments. Donor CMV infection status was unknown, potentially confounding age-related changes in expanded clonotypes.

Libraries were prepared through 5' RACE. Sequenced using an Illumina HiSeq 2500. A second 7 to 11 cycle PCR used a sample-barcoded 5' primer and a J-beta primer mix. A template-switch 5' adaptor carrying 12 random nucleotides introduced a unique molecular identifier onto each TCR beta cDNA molecule. At least 2.5 million CDR3-containing paired-end reads were obtained from each sample. The Mint cDNA synthesis kit, primed by a TRBC-specific oligonucleotide, was used to synthesize first-strand cDNA from all RNA. All cDNA was treated with uracil-DNA glycosylase and then went through a first 18-cycle PCR with the universal primers M1SS and BC2_uni_R. For the original study's pipeline: Each sample was normalized by randomly selecting 1 million high-quality reads, each carrying a distinct molecular identifier. Reads with shared molecular identifiers were discarded instead of being binned into consensus sequences. CDR3 identification, clonotype clustering and error correction used MiTCR with a Q25 quality threshold and the strictest error-elimination algorithm. A nonparametric unseen species model using Euler transformation provided a lower-bound estimate of total TCR beta diversity. TCRdb reprocessed the public reads (quality trimming at Q25 with fastp, clone calling with MiXCR) and kept in-frame beta chains. Every entry covers one CDR3 protein and lists the most common genes and DNA from its rows. The V and J calls and clone size are TCRdb's, not the authors'. A total of about 1.5 million distinct CDR3 sequences appear in this sample, approximately 38% of them only once. Roughly 7.7% of the sample rests with the top ten.

The roughly 37 donors, aged roughly 6 to 95 years, were systemically healthy Caucasian individuals from Russia. Approximately 9 milliliters of peripheral blood were collected from each donor into EDTA-treated Vacutainer tubes. Ficoll-Paque density-gradient centrifugation was used to isolate PBMCs, with at least 7 million obtained per sample. Total RNA was extracted from PBMCs with Trizol reagent, with at least 5 micrograms obtained per sample. For every donor, flow cytometry on a PBMC aliquot measured the percentage of naive CD45RAhigh/CD27high T cells. As to this clonotype: What antigen it recognizes has not been identified. The germline gene is not matched at one end of the junction; a read error may be the cause.

The CDR3, cysteine through phenylalanine, is 13 amino acids long. Kept here is only the CDR3 DNA, which spans 39 bases and is read in frame from base 1. From the germline V gene (reference sequence), CDR1 is SSHAT and CDR2 is FNYEAQ. The sequence was collected from a woman aged 18-29 years in good health. The sample comprised blood. The receptor chain draws on TRBV7-7 and TRBJ2-2; the D gene could be TRBD1 or TRBD2, each one agreeing over 5 bases. This receptor carries the CDR3 CASSLAGTKELFF. The DNA sequence is TGTGCTAGCAGCTTAGCCGGGACCAAAGAGCTGTTTTTT.